The 10 T cell receptor beta chains below come from one sample, sequenced in a study of regulatory T cells in long-lasting Graves disease. As to time point: newly diagnosed GD, antithyroid drugs for less than 3 months. TCR sequences were obtained from RNA taken from PBMCs. Arm-PCR of CDR3 regions and iRepertoire HTBI primers were the basis on which TCR beta libraries were built. A single record per CDR3 protein comes from TCRdb applying MiXCR to the multiplex PCR reads. The table records roughly 380,000 distinct CDR3 sequences, around 16% of them present only once. The specimen was peripheral blood mononuclear cells (PBMCs), collected at new diagnosis, from a patient treated with antithyroid drugs. Source of these receptors: a female donor with Graves disease.

In this sample, this clonotype turned up a few times. V is TRBV15 and J is TRBJ2-5; no reliable D call. V was cut by 1 base and J by 5 bases, with 5 bases left in between. CDR3 length equals 12 residues. The V gene's germline CDR1 is LNHNV and CDR2 YYDKDF (reference sequence). CDR3: CATSRGRETQYF. In DNA, the CDR3 is TGTGCCACCAGCAGAGGCAGGGAGACCCAGTACTTC.

The V gene is TRBV5-1, the J gene TRBJ2-5; TRBD1 aligns across 7 bases. J lost 3 bases, V lost 3 bases, and 5 bases had no gene match. Germline-derived CDR1 and CDR2 are SGHRS and YFSETQ. The length of the CDR3 is 14 residues. This chain's CDR3 is CASSSQGNEETQYF. CDR3 sequence (DNA): TGCGCCAGCAGCTCACAGGGGAATGAAGAGACCCAGTACTTC.

This clonotype appeared many times. The chain couples TRBV30 to TRBJ2-7, with a weak D call TRBD1 (6 bases). The V gene's germline CDR1 is GTSNPN and CDR2 SVGIG (reference sequence). The length of the CDR3 is 13 residues. The V end lost 4 bases, the J end lost 5 bases, and 15 bases lay between the germline ends. The CDR3 is CAWTPFGGHEQYF. Here the CDR3 DNA reads TGTGCCTGGACTCCCTTTGGGGGCCACGAGCAGTACTTC.

This clonotype appeared a few times. The chain carries TRBV4-3 and TRBJ2-6; D perhaps matches TRBD2 (5 bases). The CDR3 is 16 amino acids. Germline CDR1 is LGHNA and CDR2 is YSLEER. Trimming removed 4 bases from V and 2 bases from J, with 12 bases in between. DNA of the CDR3: TGCGCCAGCAGCCCAGTTGGAGGTACTGGGGCCAACGTCCTGACTTTC. This sequence encodes CASSPVGGTGANVLTF.

This clonotype was recorded a few times. The chain is built from TRBV6-2 or TRBV6-3 and TRBJ2-1; no firm D call. The CDR3 length is 12 residues. V lost 2 bases and J lost 7, with 6 bases in between. Germline CDR1 is MNHEY and CDR2 is SVGEGT. Here the CDR3 reads CASSYPRNEQFF. DNA of the CDR3: TGTGCCAGCAGTTACCCTAGAAATGAGCAGTTCTTC.

This clonotype was seen at least ten times. The rearrangement uses TRBV6-2 or TRBV6-3 and TRBJ2-7; 13 bases are shared with TRBD2. Unmatched junction bases numbered 6, after V lost 6 bases and J lost 7 bases. The CDR3 is 14 amino acids. Germline V lookup: CDR1 MNHEY, CDR2 SVGEGT. DNA for the CDR3: TGTGCCAGCAGCTGGACTAGCGGGAGAGGGGAGCAGTACTTC. Amino acid sequence: CASSWTSGRGEQYF.

The table lists this clonotype with many counts. The rearrangement links TRBV7-3 to TRBJ2-1, with a weak D call TRBD1 (5 bases). CDR3 size: 16 residues. V was cut by 1 base and J by 7 bases, with 17 bases left in between. CDR1 is SGHTA, CDR2 FQGTGA, per germline. The CDR3 loop is CASSLKGQGVENEQFF. The CDR3 bases are TGTGCCAGCAGCTTAAAGGGTCAGGGTGTGGAGAATGAGCAGTTCTTC.

This clonotype was seen at least ten times. The chain couples TRBV28 to TRBJ2-5; a weak D match, TRBD2 (5 bases). The germline V and J ends were trimmed by 3 bases and 3 bases, with 20 bases remaining between them. This CDR3 has 17 residues. Germline V CDR1 and CDR2: MDHEN, SYDVKM. The CDR3 loop is CASSLGWGMRVEETQYF. In DNA form, the CDR3 reads TGTGCCAGCAGTTTGGGGTGGGGTATGCGGGTTGAAGAGACCCAGTACTTC. Together with reference TRBV28 and TRBJ2-5, the CDR3 gives the full variable domain: DVKVTQSSRYLVKRTGEKVFLECVQDMDHENMFWYRQDPGLGLRLIYFSYDVKMKEKGDIPEGYSVSREKKERFSLILESASTNQTSMYLCASSLGWGMRVEETQYFGPGTRLLVL.

The V call is TRBV20-1, the J call TRBJ1-1, with no clear D. V lost 3 bases, J lost 1 base, and 9 bases lay in between. The CDR3 sequence is 13 residues long. From germline, CDR1 is DFQATT and CDR2 SNEGSKA (reference sequence). CDR3 sequence reads: CSARDRENTEAFF. The DNA for the CDR3 is TGCAGTGCTAGGGACCGAGAGAACACTGAAGCTTTCTTT.

This clonotype was observed many times. The gene calls are TRBV12-3 or TRBV12-4 and TRBJ2-2; no clear D gene. Trimming left V 3 bases short and J 1 base short, with 6 bases between. The CDR3 extends over 14 amino acids. The CDR3 sequence: CASSFNRNTGELFF. Written as DNA, the CDR3 is TGTGCCAGCAGTTTTAATAGGAACACCGGGGAGCTGTTTTTT.